The sequence of this T cell receptor beta chain was determined in a study of blood T cell repertoires in COVID-19. Participants spanned ages about 18 to 90 years and resided in roughly 26 US areas. What the recovered Cohort 3 donors had was two negative PCRs, clearance, or symptom resolution. V dropped 2 bases and J dropped 4; count of bases not matched to a gene: 3. The CDR3 totals 14 residues. Germline V gene lookup returns CDR1 MDHEN and CDR2 SYDVKM. Clones were sequenced by immunoSEQ multiplex PCR, and TCRdb holds only the in-frame ones, with some missing. The data show about 190,000 clones, approximately 84% seen once. Only a few counts were recorded for this clone.

The specimen was PBMCs or T cells enriched from blood (not recorded which). The rearrangement uses TRBV28 and TRBJ1-1; 8 bases fit TRBD1. This clonotype was sampled from a woman aged 30 to 39 who had recovered from COVID-19. The CDR3 nucleotides are TGTGCCAGCAGTTTAGCAGGGGGCTTCACTGAAGCTTTCTTT. This gives the protein CASSLAGGFTEAFF.